These T cell receptor beta chains were read from a single sample in a study of blood T cells in healthy people across ages. TCRdb reprocessed the 5' RACE reads with MiXCR, giving one entry per CDR3 protein. This sample has about 620,000 distinct CDR3 sequences, with 20% to 25% found just once. The sequencing input was blood. These receptors all stem from a man aged 65-85 years in good health. CDR3s include the opening cysteine and the closing phenylalanine or tryptophan. A D gene is named only where the DNA matches it firmly. Expanded clones get a size class; other rows say once, few or many, or leave the size out.

J gene	V gene	D gene	clone size	CDR3 protein	CDR3 DNA
TRBJ2-5	TRBV5-6	.	few	CASRTGLGTQYF	TGTGCCAGCAGGACTGGGTTGGGGACCCAGTACTTC
TRBJ2-5	TRBV5-4	TRBD1	.	CASSPRTGGGETQYF	TGTGCCAGCAGCCCTCGGACAGGGGGCGGTGAGACCCAGTACTTC
TRBJ2-7	TRBV9	.	.	CASSADSPYEQYF	TGTGCCAGCAGCGCCGACAGTCCCTACGAGCAGTACTTC
TRBJ2-5	TRBV5-1	TRBD1	.	CASSLAQGSETQYF	TGCGCCAGCAGCTTGGCACAGGGGAGCGAGACCCAGTACTTC
TRBJ1-1	TRBV20-1	.	few	CSARGLTGVSNTEAFF	TGCAGTGCTAGAGGGCTGACAGGAGTCTCGAACACTGAAGCTTTCTTT
TRBJ2-7	TRBV5-1	TRBD1	.	CASSLFWDRTAIYEQYF	TGCGCCAGCAGCTTGTTTTGGGACAGGACAGCGATCTACGAGCAGTACTTC
TRBJ2-5	TRBV20-1	TRBD1	many	CSARDEGRGRETQYF	TGCAGTGCTAGAGATGAGGGCAGGGGGCGTGAGACCCAGTACTTC
TRBJ2-3	TRBV28	TRBD2	.	CASSAGLTSTDTQYF	TGTGCCAGCAGTGCGGGACTAACAAGCACAGATACGCAGTATTTT
TRBJ2-5	TRBV20-1	.	few	CSAIGSFRRKTQYF	TGCAGTGCCATCGGGTCGTTCAGACGGAAGACCCAGTACTTC
TRBJ1-5	TRBV6-6	TRBD1	few	CASGGTGSAQPQHF	TGTGCCAGCGGTGGGACAGGGTCGGCTCAGCCCCAGCATTTT
TRBJ2-7	TRBV20-1	TRBD1	.	CSVQPGTGSYEQYF	TGCAGTGTCCAGCCGGGGACAGGGAGTTACGAGCAGTACTTC
TRBJ2-5	TRBV11-2	.	few	CASSFEASVLKETQYF	TGTGCCAGCAGCTTCGAGGCTAGCGTCCTCAAGGAGACCCAGTACTTC
TRBJ2-5	TRBV21-1	.	.	CASSKASVQKYQETQYF	TGTGCCAGCAGCAAAGCCTCAGTCCAAAAGTACCAAGAGACCCAGTACTTC
TRBJ2-7	TRBV4-3	TRBD1	.	CASSQDADRGFASYEQYF	TGCGCCAGCAGCCAAGATGCGGACAGGGGTTTCGCATCCTACGAGCAGTACTTC
TRBJ1-2	TRBV24-1	.	.	CATSDRRGGTYGYTF	TGTGCCACCAGTGATCGCCGGGGGGGAACGTATGGCTACACCTTC
TRBJ2-5	TRBV7-2	TRBD2	many	CASSLRGTSGSGETQYF	TGTGCCAGCAGCTTACGAGGGACTAGCGGGAGTGGAGAGACCCAGTACTTC
TRBJ2-5	TRBV28	.	.	CASSFHRSETQYF	TGTGCCAGCAGTTTTCACAGGTCTGAGACCCAGTACTTC
TRBJ1-2	TRBV3-1	.	.	CASSQRTNYGYTF	TGTGCCAGCAGCCAGAGAACCAACTATGGCTACACCTTC
TRBJ2-1	TRBV27	.	.	CASSLSPLGGSYNEQFF	TGTGCCAGCAGTTTATCTCCTCTGGGAGGCTCCTACAATGAGCAGTTCTTC
TRBJ2-3	TRBV5-1	TRBD1	few	CASSYGGQGGSTDTQYF	TGCGCCAGCAGCTATGGAGGACAGGGCGGCAGCACAGATACGCAGTATTTT
TRBJ1-2	TRBV29-1	.	once	CSVEDPGDGYTF	TGCAGCGTTGAAGATCCCGGGGATGGCTACACCTTC
TRBJ2-3	TRBV29-1	.	few	CSVLRGDTDTQYF	TGCAGCGTGCTACGGGGCGACACAGATACGCAGTATTTT
TRBJ2-5	TRBV6-9	TRBD1	few	CASPGQKQETQYF	TGTGCCAGCCCGGGACAGAAACAAGAGACCCAGTACTTC
TRBJ2-7	TRBV6-2/TRBV6-3	TRBD2	few	CASSYPYWTSGSSYEQYF	TGTGCCAGCAGTTACCCGTACTGGACTAGCGGGAGCTCCTACGAGCAGTACTTC
TRBJ2-7	TRBV5-1	TRBD1	many	CASSAGQVGYEQYF	TGCGCCAGCAGCGCGGGACAGGTGGGCTACGAGCAGTACTTC
TRBJ2-5	TRBV20-1	.	few	CSALTQETQYF	TGCAGCGCGCTCACTCAAGAGACCCAGTACTTC
TRBJ2-7	TRBV3-1	TRBD1	many	CASSDGTGLYEQYF	TGTGCCAGCAGCGACGGGACAGGGTTGTACGAGCAGTACTTC
TRBJ2-7	TRBV4-1	TRBD2	.	CASSHKGREGYYEQYF	TGCGCCAGCAGCCACAAGGGGCGGGAGGGGTACTACGAGCAGTACTTC
TRBJ2-5	TRBV5-1	TRBD2	.	CASTRLVAGGETQYF	TGCGCCAGCACCAGACTAGTAGCGGGAGGTGAGACCCAGTACTTC
TRBJ2-5	TRBV2	TRBD2	few	CASSVLAGGHLQETQYF	TGTGCCAGCAGTGTTCTAGCGGGAGGCCACCTCCAAGAGACCCAGTACTTC
TRBJ2-7	TRBV28	.	.	CASSTQVSYEQYF	TGTGCCAGCAGCACTCAGGTCTCCTACGAGCAGTACTTC
TRBJ1-2	TRBV20-1	.	.	CSAKPGTGYGYTF	TGCAGTGCTAAGCCAGGGACCGGTTATGGCTACACCTTC
TRBJ2-1	TRBV4-3	TRBD2	many	CASSGDSGGGEQFF	TGCGCCAGCAGCGGGGACTCGGGAGGTGGTGAGCAGTTCTTC
TRBJ2-5	TRBV24-1	TRBD1	few	CATSPRTGVMETQYF	TGTGCCACCAGTCCACGGACAGGGGTGATGGAGACCCAGTACTTC
TRBJ2-3	TRBV12-3/TRBV12-4	TRBD2	few	CASSRRGGLATDTQYF	TGTGCCAGCAGCCGCCGGGGGGGACTAGCTACAGATACGCAGTATTTT
TRBJ2-1	TRBV12-3/TRBV12-4	.	.	CASSLTSINEQFF	TGTGCCAGCAGTTTGACGTCCATCAATGAGCAGTTCTTC
TRBJ2-7	TRBV18	.	few	CASSPTEGRAYEQYF	TGTGCCAGCTCACCAACCGAAGGCAGGGCCTACGAGCAGTACTTC
TRBJ2-2	TRBV18	TRBD1	.	CASSPPSTGGINTGELFF	TGTGCCAGCTCACCACCGTCCACAGGGGGCATCAACACCGGGGAGCTGTTTTTT
TRBJ2-5	TRBV6-5	TRBD1	.	CASRDTGGEETQYF	TGTGCCAGCAGAGATACAGGGGGCGAGGAGACCCAGTACTTC
TRBJ1-4	TRBV2	.	few	CASSVLTNEKLFF	TGTGCCAGCAGTGTTCTAACTAATGAAAAACTGTTTTTT
TRBJ2-2	TRBV18	.	many	CASQQQGNTGELFF	TGTGCCAGCCAGCAGCAGGGGAACACCGGGGAGCTGTTTTTT
TRBJ1-6	TRBV5-1	.	.	CAGSPEGNSPLHF	TGCGCCGGCAGCCCGGAAGGAAATTCACCCCTCCACTTT
TRBJ2-7	TRBV6-5	TRBD1	few	CASSKTGLSYEQYF	TGTGCCAGCAGTAAGACAGGGCTTTCGTACGAGCAGTACTTC
TRBJ2-3	TRBV10-3	.	few	CAISEAGTITDTQYF	TGTGCCATCAGTGAGGCGGGGACAATCACAGATACGCAGTATTTT
TRBJ1-2	TRBV6-6	.	few	CASSPPSNYGYTF	TGTGCCAGCAGTCCTCCGTCTAACTATGGCTACACCTTC
TRBJ2-5	TRBV27	TRBD1	few	CASSWTGRLETQYF	TGTGCCAGCAGTTGGACAGGGAGGCTAGAGACCCAGTACTTC
TRBJ1-5	TRBV28	.	.	CASSSQRHRTNQPQHF	TGTGCCAGCAGTTCCCAACGACACAGAACTAATCAGCCCCAGCATTTT
TRBJ1-5	TRBV5-1	TRBD1	few	CASSLGPGGGQPQHF	TGCGCCAGCAGCTTGGGGCCAGGGGGCGGTCAGCCCCAGCATTTT
TRBJ2-2	TRBV7-2	.	few	CASSLGLYTGELFF	TGCGCCAGCAGCTTAGGCCTTTACACCGGGGAGCTGTTTTTT
TRBJ2-6	TRBV7-9	.	few	CASSLALQEGARANVLTF	TGTGCCAGCAGCTTAGCGCTTCAGGAGGGGGCCAGGGCCAACGTCCTGACTTTC
TRBJ2-7	TRBV10-2	.	.	CASSKTDYEQYF	TGCGCCAGCAGTAAAACAGACTACGAGCAGTACTTC
TRBJ2-3	TRBV20-1	.	few	CSAREGDHTGQYF	TGCAGTGCTAGAGAGGGGGACCATACGGGGCAGTATTTT
TRBJ2-3	TRBV5-1	.	few	CASSLVSLGADTQYF	TGCGCCAGCAGCTTGGTCTCCCTGGGGGCAGATACGCAGTATTTT
TRBJ2-2	TRBV27	.	few	CASSLRQGLQFANTGELFF	TGTGCCAGCAGTTTAAGGCAGGGTCTCCAGTTCGCGAACACCGGGGAGCTGTTTTTT
TRBJ2-5	TRBV5-6	.	many	CASSLDFQETQYF	TGTGCCAGCAGCTTGGACTTCCAAGAGACCCAGTACTTC